Presented here are 32 T cell receptor beta chains from one specimen sequenced in a study of blood T cell repertoires in COVID-19 (dated by TCRdb to about 2020). Preparation of the library involved the immunoSEQ multiplex PCR assay. Held by TCRdb, this immuneACCESS table contains in-frame sequences only and omits some clones. Under half of the omission traces to an unresolved V gene where checked; the cause of the rest is unknown. The sample table lists under 300,000 clones, about 86% of them with a count of one. Together, the top ten hold 2.5% to 3.5% of the sample. Sequenced sample: PBMCs or T cells enriched from blood (not recorded which). The receptors derive from a woman aged 40 to 50 with acute COVID-19.

The chain has TRBV7-3 and TRBJ2-3, with 7 bases matching TRBD2. The V and J ends lost 5 bases and 4 bases, in that order; junction bases with no gene match: 15. Germline V gene data show CDR1 as SGHTA and CDR2 as FQGTGA. The length of the CDR3 is 17 residues. CDR3 DNA: TGTGCCAGCAGCCACAGCCCGGGGGGAGGTGGCGCAGATACGCAGTATTTT. As protein: CASSHSPGGGGADTQYF. Drawing the rest from reference TRBV7-3 and TRBJ2-3, the complete variable domain is GAGVSQTPSNKVTEKGKYVELRCDPISGHTALYWYRQSLGQGPEFLIYFQGTGAADDSGLPNDRFFAVRPEGSVSTLKIQRTERGDSAVYLCASSHSPGGGGADTQYFGPGTRLTVL.

The chain couples TRBV4-1 to TRBJ2-3; 9 bases are shared with TRBD2. This CDR3 is built from 18 residues. Unmatched junction bases numbered 9, after V lost 1 base and J lost 1 base. CDR1 is MGHRA and CDR2 is YSYEKL in the germline V gene. The CDR3 bases are TGCGCCAGCAGCCAAGCAGGAGGGGGACTAGCCGGCACAGATACGCAGTATTTT. Encoded protein: CASSQAGGGLAGTDTQYF.

This clone was picked up one time. The CDR3 coding sequence is TGTGCTAGTGGTTTAGGCGGGAGCTCCTACAATGAGCAGTTCTTC. It codes for CASGLGGSSYNEQFF. The rearrangement joins TRBV12-5 to TRBJ2-1, with 7 bases that match TRBD2. The ends lost 3 bases at V and 0 bases at J; junction bases unmatched: 2. The CDR3 is 15 amino acids. The V gene's germline CDR1 is LGHNT and CDR2 FRNRAP. Full variable domain (outside the CDR3, taken from reference TRBV12-5 and TRBJ2-1): DARVTQTPRHKVTEMGQEVTMRCQPILGHNTVFWYRQTMMQGLELLAYFRNRAPLDDSGMPKDRFSAEMPDATLATLKIQPSEPRDSAVYFCASGLGGSSYNEQFFGPGTRLTVL.

The V and J genes are TRBV7-9 and TRBJ2-3; TRBD2 aligns across 9 bases. The CDR3 extends over 19 amino acids. Looked up from germline, CDR1 is SEHNR and CDR2 is FQNEAQ (reference sequence). The V gene end was trimmed by 3 bases and the J gene end by 2 bases; junction bases not matched to a gene: 15. The CDR3, as DNA: TGTGCCAGCAGCTTTAAGGTCAGTCGACTAGCGGAGCACACAGATACGCAGTATTTT. It specifies CASSFKVSRLAEHTDTQYF.

The genes are TRBV25-1 and TRBJ2-1; TRBD1 matches 7 bases. Germline-derived CDR1 and CDR2 are MGHDK and SYGVNS. The V and J ends lost 3 bases and 1 base, in that order; junction bases with no gene match: 3. CDR3 length: 15 amino acids. In nucleotides, the CDR3 is TGTGCCAGCAGTGATGACAGGGTATCCTACAATGAGCAGTTCTTC. Protein sequence: CASSDDRVSYNEQFF.

The V and J genes are TRBV21-1 and TRBJ1-5; TRBD1 was called by the table and not checked on the DNA. TRBV21-1 is a documented pseudogene. CDR3 length: 15 residues. In nucleotides, the CDR3 is TGTGCCAGCAGCAAAGGCAGGGGTAGCAATCAGCCCCAGCATTTT. Protein sequence: CASSKGRGSNQPQHF.

This chain joins TRBV25-1 and TRBJ2-3; 9 positions agree with TRBD2. CDR1 is MGHDK and CDR2 is SYGVNS in the germline V gene. V lost 5 bases to trimming and J lost 0 bases; unmatched junction nucleotides: 3. The CDR3 consists of 15 residues. The CDR3 DNA is TGTGCCAGCAGTACCACTAGCGGGAGCACAGATACGCAGTATTTT. Protein: CASSTTSGSTDTQYF.

V gene TRBV18 combines with J gene TRBJ2-1; TRBD2 agrees at 10 bases. There are 15 residues in the CDR3. J was trimmed by 4 bases and V by 1 base; bases with no gene match: 1. Germline lookup yields CDR1 KGHSH and CDR2 LQKENI. The CDR3 region is CASSPLAGGYNEQFF. Here the CDR3 DNA reads TGTGCCAGCTCACCACTAGCGGGAGGATACAATGAGCAGTTCTTC.

This rearrangement joins TRBV5-4 to TRBJ2-7; D is unresolved. Per germline, CDR1 SGHNT and CDR2 YYREEE (reference sequence). Deletions cut 2 bases from V and 6 bases from J, with 12 bases between. The CDR3 has 13 residues. The CDR3 here is CASSFEVASEQYF. Here the CDR3 DNA reads TGTGCCAGCAGCTTCGAGGTTGCATCCGAGCAGTACTTC.

V gene TRBV7-2 combines with J gene TRBJ2-7; 7 bases are a match to TRBD2. Germline trimming cut 0 bases from V and 6 bases from J; bases unmatched to any gene: 5. The germline V gene encodes CDR1 SGHTA and CDR2 FQGNSA. This CDR3 comprises 14 residues. The CDR3 loop is CASSLAAGDGEQYF. The CDR3 DNA is TGTGCCAGCAGCTTAGCGGCGGGAGATGGCGAGCAGTACTTC.

A few counts support this clone. The chain couples TRBV6-5 to TRBJ1-4; unclear D gene. Deletions cut 6 bases from V and 4 bases from J, with 12 bases between. CDR1 and CDR2 from the germline V gene are MNHEY and SVGAGI. This CDR3 is 14 amino acids long. This CDR3 is CASRTTEDNEKLFF. CDR3 nucleotides: TGTGCCAGCAGGACTACAGAGGATAATGAAAAACTGTTTTTT.

The chain uses TRBV7-8 and TRBJ2-7; 7 bases match TRBD2. The ends lost 4 bases at V and 7 bases at J; junction bases unmatched: 13. This CDR3 is 15 amino acids long. Germline V gene sequence: CDR1 SGHVS, CDR2 FQNEAQ. In DNA, the CDR3 is TGTGCCAGCAGCTACCCCTACAACCTAGCGGAGGAGCAGTACTTC. It is translated as CASSYPYNLAEEQYF.

In its sample, this clone was seen once. This chain links TRBV5-1 with TRBJ2-2; D unresolved. V was shortened by 4 bases and J by 1 base, with 11 bases between the two germline ends. CDR1 SGHRS and CDR2 YFSETQ come from the germline V gene. The CDR3 sequence is 15 residues long. CDR3 amino acids: CASSVNLENTGELFF. CDR3 nucleotide sequence: TGCGCCAGCAGCGTAAATTTAGAGAACACCGGGGAGCTGTTTTTT.

This chain connects TRBV29-1 to TRBJ1-2; 8 bases align to TRBD1. With V trimmed by 5 bases and J by 4 bases, 9 bases remained unmatched. This CDR3 is built from 14 residues. Per the germline V gene, CDR1 is SQVTM and CDR2 is ANQGSEA. For the CDR3, the DNA is TGCAGCGTTCTGGACAGGGATGGTACCTATGGCTACACCTTC. The encoded protein is CSVLDRDGTYGYTF.

The CDR3 reads CASTPGTENSPLHF. The DNA of the CDR3 is TGTGCCAGCACCCCCGGGACAGAAAATTCACCCCTCCACTTT. The rearrangement uses TRBV2 and TRBJ1-6; TRBD1 aligns across 7 bases. Germline V gene sequence: CDR1 SNHLY, CDR2 FYNNEI. The ends lost 7 bases at V and 7 bases at J; junction bases unmatched: 7. The CDR3 is 14 residues long.

This chain joins TRBV7-9 and TRBJ2-5; 7 positions match TRBD1. Germline CDR1 SEHNR, CDR2 FQNEAQ (reference sequence). The CDR3 runs 16 residues. Losses at the gene ends were 8 bases for V and 0 bases for J; bases not matched to a gene: 12. CDR3 DNA sequence: TGTGCCAGCGGGCCGGGACAGAAAAAGTACCAAGAGACCCAGTACTTC. Protein sequence: CASGPGQKKYQETQYF.

J is TRBJ2-1 and V is TRBV4-1; tentative D call: TRBD2 (6 bases). Germline lookup yields CDR1 MGHRA and CDR2 YSYEKL. V was clipped by 1 base and J by 4 bases, with 14 bases between them. This CDR3 has 16 residues. The CDR3, as DNA: TGCGCCAGCAGCCAAGTTCACGGGAGTGAATACAATGAGCAGTTCTTC. It codes for CASSQVHGSEYNEQFF.

This clone was recorded only once. The V and J genes are TRBV13 and TRBJ2-3, with 8 nucleotides matching TRBD2. There are 15 residues in the CDR3. Trimming removed 5 bases from V and 4 bases from J; junction bases left unmatched: 8. Looked up from germline, CDR1 is PRHDT and CDR2 is FYEKMQ (reference sequence). CDR3 nucleotide sequence: TGTGCCAGCAGCCCTGGACTAGCTGGACCAGATACGCAGTATTTT. It is translated as CASSPGLAGPDTQYF.

This chain links TRBV5-6 with TRBJ1-5; 8 positions agree with TRBD1. Germline values: CDR1 SGHDT, CDR2 YYEEEE. The junction had 10 bases not matched to a gene; V was cut back by 1 base and J by 7 bases. The CDR3 is 16 residues long. CDR3 sequence (DNA): TGTGCCAGCAGCTTGAACGGGCAGGGGGCAAGCCAGCCCCAGCATTTT. Protein product: CASSLNGQGASQPQHF.

The J gene is TRBJ2-7, the V gene TRBV24-1; no clear D. The V and J ends lost 0 bases and 5 bases respectively, with 7 bases between them. The V gene's germline CDR1 is KGHDR and CDR2 SFDVKD. There are 13 residues in the CDR3. The CDR3 coding sequence is TGTGCCACCAGTGATTTGCCCGGTAACGAGCAGTACTTC. Translating gives CATSDLPGNEQYF.

V usage is TRBV24-1 and J usage is TRBJ2-3, with D hard to call. Germline CDR1 and CDR2: KGHDR and SFDVKD. This CDR3 has 16 residues. The germline V and J ends were trimmed by 4 bases and 6 bases, with 19 bases remaining between them. CDR3 nucleotide sequence: TGTGCCACCAGTGACACGACCCAGGCTGCCCGTGATACGCAGTATTTT. Its translation: CATSDTTQAARDTQYF.

The CDR3: CASSQDSPLAVRSDTQYF. The CDR3 bases are TGCGCCAGCAGCCAAGATTCCCCACTAGCGGTCCGATCAGATACGCAGTATTTT. The chain uses TRBV4-1 and TRBJ2-3, with TRBD2 matching 8 bases. V lost 0 bases and J lost 4; bases outside the gene matches: 12. The CDR3 runs 18 residues. Per germline, CDR1 MGHRA and CDR2 YSYEKL.

In this sample, this clone turned up once. The chain couples TRBV4-1 to TRBJ2-1, with D perhaps matching TRBD2 (5 bases). Germline V gene data show CDR1 as MGHRA and CDR2 as YSYEKL. V lost 1 base and J lost 6, with 13 bases in between. This CDR3 comprises 15 residues. CDR3 coding DNA: TGCGCCAGCAGCCAAGTTCTAGCTCTGAGCAATGAGCAGTTCTTC. This codes for CASSQVLALSNEQFF.

V is TRBV3-1 (or the pseudogene TRBV3-2) and J is TRBJ1-1, with D possibly matching TRBD1 (6 bases). Germline V gene data show CDR1 as LGHDT and CDR2 as YNNKEL (reference sequence). Trimming cost V 1 base and J 4 bases, with 16 bases left between them. This CDR3 region has 16 residues. The CDR3: CASSQGIQGRGTEAFF. In DNA form, the CDR3 reads TGTGCCAGCAGCCAAGGGATACAGGGCAGGGGCACTGAAGCTTTCTTT.

The CDR3 DNA is TGTGCCAGTAGTACATATGGCCATGCAGGGGAGCTGTTTTTT. Protein: CASSTYGHAGELFF. The chain has TRBV19 and TRBJ2-2, with D unresolved. The CDR3 loop spans 14 amino acids. CDR1 is LNHDA and CDR2 is SQIVND in the germline V gene (reference sequence). Between the trimmed V and J ends, which lost 4 bases and 8 bases, there was a span of 14 bases.

CDR3 in DNA: TGCGCCAGCAGCTTGGGGCTTGGGTTGGGTGAGGACACTGAAGCTTTCTTT. It yields the protein CASSLGLGLGEDTEAFF. The chain recombines TRBV5-1 with TRBJ1-1; D gene unclear. In germline, CDR1 is SGHRS, CDR2 YFSETQ. The V end was cut by 0 bases, the J end by 3 bases, with 18 bases between. The CDR3 contains 17 residues.

The chain recombines TRBV10-3 with TRBJ1-6; D call uncertain. The CDR3 runs to 15 residues. The V and J ends lost 10 bases and 10 bases respectively, with 23 bases between them. Looked up from germline, CDR1 is ENHRY and CDR2 is SYGVKD. Here the CDR3 reads CATHPTGFNTSPLHF. CDR3 DNA sequence: TGTGCCACCCACCCGACCGGGTTCAATACATCACCCCTCCACTTT.

V and J are TRBV29-1 and TRBJ1-2; D gene unclear. Germline V CDR1 and CDR2: SQVTM, ANQGSEA. The CDR3 is 11 residues long. Between the trimmed V and J ends, which lost 7 bases and 4 bases, there was a span of 10 bases. The CDR3 sequence: CSALDGYGYTF. The CDR3 DNA reads as TGCAGCGCCCTAGACGGCTATGGCTACACCTTC.

V usage is TRBV5-1 and J usage is TRBJ2-5; perhaps TRBD1 as D (7 bases). V lost 0 bases and J 1 base, leaving 13 bases between the germline ends. From germline, CDR1 is SGHRS and CDR2 YFSETQ. The CDR3 extends over 16 amino acids. The CDR3 nucleotides read TGCGCCAGCAGCTTGGGATACAGGGGACTCCAAGAGACCCAGTACTTC. Its protein product is CASSLGYRGLQETQYF. Supplemented by reference TRBV5-1 and TRBJ2-5, the full variable domain reads KAGVTQTPRYLIKTRGQQVTLSCSPISGHRSVSWYQQTPGQGLQFLFEYFSETQRNKGNFPGRFSGRQFSNSRSEMNVSTLELGDSALYLCASSLGYRGLQETQYFGPGTRLLVL.

J is TRBJ2-2 and V is TRBV7-9; the D gene is possibly TRBD1 (5 bases). Trimming removed 6 bases at V and 5 bases at J, with 16 bases between. In germline, CDR1 is SEHNR, CDR2 FQNEAQ (reference sequence). The CDR3 consists of 15 residues. The CDR3 bases are TGTGCCAGCAGTACAGACAGAGTAGGGACCGGGGAGCTGTTTTTT. Translation gives CASSTDRVGTGELFF. The whole variable domain, filled in from reference TRBV7-9 and TRBJ2-2, reads DTGVSQNPRHKITKRGQNVTFRCDPISEHNRLYWYRQTLGQGPEFLTYFQNEAQLEKSRLLSDRFSAERPKGSFSTLEIQRTEQGDSAMYLCASSTDRVGTGELFFGEGSRLTVL.

The rearrangement uses TRBV9 and TRBJ2-7; D is possibly TRBD1 (5 bases). From germline, CDR1 is SGDLS and CDR2 YYNGEE. This CDR3 comprises 14 residues. Deletions cut 2 bases from V and 1 base from J, with 10 bases between. CDR3 DNA sequence: TGTGCCAGCAGCGTCGGACACGGGTCCTACGAGCAGTACTTC. This codes for CASSVGHGSYEQYF.

CDR3 region: CSVIPNSYEQYF. The CDR3 nucleotides read TGCAGCGTAATCCCCAATTCCTACGAGCAGTACTTC. This sequence joins TRBV29-1 and TRBJ2-7; D call uncertain. V was shortened by 6 bases and J by 1 base, with 10 bases between the two germline ends. The CDR3 runs to 12 residues. Germline V gene data show CDR1 as SQVTM and CDR2 as ANQGSEA.